Sequencing of this T cell receptor (beta chain) was carried out in a study of cytomegalovirus exposure and HLA in healthy donors. General study points: In a later analysis, HLA-associated TCR beta chains were more clonally expanded than equally common others. With DRB1 most and HLA-C fewest, TCR association rates differed between HLA loci in a later analysis.

PCR used 60 Vbeta primers and 13 Jbeta primers. The method was immunoSEQ multiplex PCR; TCRdb's version includes in-frame clones alone and lacks a portion of them. There are roughly 100,000 clones in the sample; 75% to 85% occur only once, and less than 2.5% lies in the top ten. The germline gives CDR1 MNHEY, CDR2 SVGAGI. The CDR3 has 15 amino acids. The V and J ends lost 8 bases and 4 bases respectively, with 18 bases between them. Nominal health characterized the donors when sampled, though unrecorded immune exposures were likely. This clone was observed a handful of times. Its antigen is currently unknown.

The specimen sequenced was PBMCs. The chain recombines TRBV6-5 with TRBJ2-1; possible D gene TRBD2, 6 bases. The TCR comes from a young man in good health and CMV-seronegative. CDR3 protein: CASSGRETWYNEQFF. As DNA, the CDR3 is TGTGCCAGCTCCGGCCGGGAGACTTGGTACAATGAGCAGTTCTTC.